What follows are 22 T cell receptor beta chains derived from one specimen sequenced in a study of cytomegalovirus exposure and HLA in healthy donors (dated by TCRdb to the late 2010s). The method behind the library was the immunoSEQ multiplex PCR assay. As stored in TCRdb, this immuneACCESS dataset retains in-frame rearrangements with V and J assigned. A fraction of the clones does not appear; measured against another copy, unresolved V genes explain less than half of the discrepancy, and the remainder lacks a known reason. This sample comprises some 150,000 clones, roughly nine tenths of them detected only once. 0.6% to 0.8% of the sample rests with the top ten. Material: PBMCs. These TCRs come from a man between 18 and 29 years old in good health and CMV-seronegative.

V and J are TRBV11-2 and TRBJ2-5; a possible D gene is TRBD2 (6 bases). Germline V CDR1 and CDR2: SGHAT, FQNNGV. The germline V and J ends were trimmed by 5 bases and 6 bases, with 19 bases remaining between them. The CDR3 covers 15 residues. The CDR3 DNA is TGTGCCAGCAGCACACCGGGAGCCTACCGCCAGACCCAGTACTTC. Amino acid sequence: CASSTPGAYRQTQYF. Filled out from reference TRBV11-2 and TRBJ2-5, the complete variable domain reads EAGVAQSPRYKIIEKRQSVAFWCNPISGHATLYWYQQILGQGPKLLIQFQNNGVVDDSQLPKDRFSAERLKGVDSTLKIQPAKLEDSAVYLCASSTPGAYRQTQYFGPGTRLLVL.

This clone has only one observation. The chain employs TRBV7-7 and TRBJ2-3, with TRBD2 as a possible D gene (6 bases). CDR3 size: 14 residues. CDR1 and CDR2 from the germline V gene are SSHAT and FNYEAQ (reference sequence). V lost 2 bases and J lost 5, with 11 bases in between. CDR3 amino acids: CASSLRGGKDTQYF. In DNA form, the CDR3 reads TGTGCCAGCAGCTTAAGAGGCGGGAAAGATACGCAGTATTTT.

This chain connects TRBV6-6 to TRBJ1-4; D gene ambiguous. Germline lookup yields CDR1 MNHNY and CDR2 SVGAGI (reference sequence). V was trimmed by 2 bases and J by 6 bases, leaving 13 bases between them. The CDR3 contains 15 residues. CDR3 in amino acids: CASSYPPVSDEKLFF. For the CDR3, the DNA is TGTGCCAGCAGTTACCCCCCCGTGTCGGATGAAAAACTGTTTTTT.

The chain links TRBV11-2 to TRBJ2-3; no firm D call. The germline CDR1 and CDR2 sequences are SGHAT and FQNNGV. This CDR3 contains 14 residues. The germline V and J ends were trimmed by 1 base and 2 bases, with 7 bases remaining between them. CDR3 in amino acids: CASSLGLYTDTQYF. The CDR3 DNA reads as TGTGCCAGCAGCTTAGGCCTATACACAGATACGCAGTATTTT.

The rearrangement joins TRBV10-1 to TRBJ1-5, with D perhaps matching TRBD1 (6 bases). With 10 bases removed from V and 5 bases from J, the gap between germline ends came to 15 bases. The CDR3 totals 13 residues. Germline assignment: CDR1 WNHNN and CDR2 SYGVQD (reference sequence). The CDR3, as DNA: TGCGCCACTTCCCAGGGGACCCATCAGCCCCAGCATTTT. It codes for CATSQGTHQPQHF.

Only a few counts were recorded for this clone. The rearrangement links TRBV19 to TRBJ1-2; TRBD1 is a possible D gene (5 bases). The CDR3 contains 18 residues. CDR1 LNHDA and CDR2 SQIVND come from the germline V gene (reference sequence). V was pared by 7 bases and J by 2 bases, with 26 bases between. CDR3 residues: CASTTLRTRGETNYGYTF. The CDR3 nucleotides read TGTGCCAGTACCACACTCAGAACGCGGGGCGAGACAAACTATGGCTACACCTTC.

V usage is TRBV7-9 and J usage is TRBJ2-7; D not resolved. CDR3 length: 13 residues. CDR1 and CDR2 from the germline V gene are SEHNR and FQNEAQ (reference sequence). Trimming pared 5 bases from V and 0 bases from J, leaving 8 bases between. The CDR3, as DNA: TGTGCCAGCAGCCTATCCGGCTCCTACGAGCAGTACTTC. Protein sequence: CASSLSGSYEQYF.

The rearrangement joins TRBV5-5 to TRBJ1-3; tentatively, D is TRBD1 (5 bases). The V gene's germline CDR1 is SGHKS and CDR2 YYEKEE (reference sequence). The germline V and J ends were trimmed by 4 bases and 7 bases, with 12 bases remaining between them. CDR3 length: 13 residues. CDR3 region: CASSAGPPNTIYF. CDR3 sequence (DNA): TGTGCCAGCAGCGCGGGACCGCCGAACACCATATATTTT.

The CDR3 DNA reads TGTGCCAGCAGTTACTCGACAGGGAATGGCTACACCTTC. Its translation: CASSYSTGNGYTF. This chain joins TRBV6-5 and TRBJ1-2, with 7 bases matching TRBD1. V shed 0 bases and J 6 bases; nucleotides not matched to a gene: 1. Germline CDR1 is MNHEY and CDR2 is SVGAGI. This CDR3 is built from 13 residues.

J is TRBJ1-1 and V is TRBV9; D is possibly TRBD1 (6 bases). This CDR3 region has 15 residues. Trimming took 0 bases from V and 1 from J, leaving 10 bases between them. Per germline, CDR1 SGDLS and CDR2 YYNGEE. The CDR3 region has the DNA TGTGCCAGCAGCGTAGTTAGGACAGAGAACACTGAAGCTTTCTTT. Protein product: CASSVVRTENTEAFF.

The J gene is TRBJ1-5, the V gene TRBV27, with a weak D call TRBD1 (5 bases). The length of the CDR3 is 14 residues. Germline V CDR1 and CDR2: MNHEY, SMNVEV (reference sequence). Deletions cut 6 bases from V and 1 base from J, with 10 bases between. The CDR3 DNA reads as TGTGCCAGCAGAGGAGGGACCAGCAATCAGCCCCAGCATTTT. Amino acids: CASRGGTSNQPQHF.

The DNA of the CDR3 is TGCAGCGTTTCACGGACAGGGCCGAACACCGGGGAGCTGTTTTTT. Protein product: CSVSRTGPNTGELFF. The chain combines TRBV29-1 with TRBJ2-2; 8 nucleotides align to TRBD1. CDR1 and CDR2 (germline): SQVTM, ANQGSEA. The V segment lost 5 bases and the J segment 0 bases; nucleotides outside the gene matches: 5. CDR3 length: 15 residues.

The chain recombines TRBV15 with TRBJ2-3; D is perhaps TRBD1 (7 bases). Germline CDR1 reads LNHNV; CDR2 reads YYDKDF (reference sequence). V was trimmed by 3 bases and J by 6 bases, leaving 31 bases between them. The CDR3 spans 20 residues. CDR3 nucleotides: TGTGCCACCAGCAGGAAACAGGGGACGATTATAACAGGGACTCCGGATACGCAGTATTTT. Translated, it gives CATSRKQGTIITGTPDTQYF.

This clone was observed once. V usage is TRBV6-5 and J usage is TRBJ2-5, with D perhaps matching TRBD1 (6 bases). With 8 bases removed from V and 1 base from J, the gap between germline ends came to 8 bases. Germline V gives CDR1 MNHEY, CDR2 SVGAGI. The length of the CDR3 is 12 residues. The chain's CDR3 is CASHRAQETQYF. CDR3 nucleotides: TGTGCCAGCCACAGGGCCCAAGAGACCCAGTACTTC.

The V and J genes are TRBV2 and TRBJ2-3; 7 bases map to TRBD1. In germline, CDR1 is SNHLY, CDR2 FYNNEI. The ends lost 9 bases at V and 8 bases at J; junction bases unmatched: 8. The length of the CDR3 is 12 residues. The DNA for the CDR3 is TGTGCCAGGACAGGGAACGAGGGTACGCAGTATTTT. Protein product: CARTGNEGTQYF.

CDR3 DNA: TGTGCCCACGGTCGGGGAATTCAAAACTATGGCTACACCTTC. It is translated as CAHGRGIQNYGYTF. The J gene is TRBJ1-2, the V gene TRBV30; D gene uncertain. From germline, CDR1 is GTSNPN and CDR2 SVGIG (reference sequence). Between the trimmed V and J ends, which lost 8 bases and 2 bases, there was a span of 18 bases. This CDR3 contains 14 residues.

The V call is TRBV2, the J call TRBJ2-7; maybe TRBD2 (5 bases). Trimming took off 4 bases at V and 2 bases at J, with 12 bases between the two ends. The CDR3 length is 14 residues. Germline V gene data show CDR1 as SNHLY and CDR2 as FYNNEI. CDR3 bases: TGTGCCAGCAGTGGGACTGCCATTGCCTACGAGCAGTACTTC. Translation: CASSGTAIAYEQYF.

The chain carries TRBV27 and TRBJ1-1; D possibly corresponds to TRBD1 (6 bases). Trimming removed 6 bases at V and 8 bases at J, with 22 bases between. This CDR3 is built from 15 residues. CDR1 and CDR2 from the germline V gene are MNHEY and SMNVEV (reference sequence). The chain's CDR3 is CASSLTVALGGEAFF. The CDR3 DNA sequence: TGTGCCAGCAGCCTCACAGTGGCGCTTGGGGGCGAAGCTTTCTTT.

The chain has TRBV11-3 and TRBJ2-7; 10 bases agree with TRBD1. The CDR3 contains 12 residues. CDR1 is SGHNT and CDR2 is YENEEA in the germline V gene. Written as DNA, the CDR3 is TGTGCCAGCAGCTCGGGACAGGGGCCTCCGTTGGTC. Its translation is CASSSGQGPPLV.

This chain joins TRBV10-3 and TRBJ1-1; tentatively, D is TRBD1 (6 bases). The germline V and J ends were trimmed by 4 bases and 4 bases, with 10 bases remaining between them. This CDR3 is built from 13 residues. CDR1 is ENHRY and CDR2 is SYGVKD in the germline V gene. The CDR3, as DNA: TGTGCCATCAGTGTAGGGGGGGGCACTGAAGCTTTCTTT. Translating gives CAISVGGGTEAFF.

This chain uses TRBV11-3 with TRBJ1-1; D may be TRBD1 (6 bases). Per the germline V gene, CDR1 is SGHNT and CDR2 is YENEEA. CDR3 length: 15 residues. Trimming removed 5 bases at V and 7 bases at J, with 20 bases between. The CDR3 loop is CASSPGLGRGSEAFF. CDR3 nucleotides: TGTGCCAGCAGCCCGGGCTTGGGGAGGGGGAGTGAAGCTTTCTTT.

This sequence joins TRBV5-1 and TRBJ2-2; 10 nucleotides line up with TRBD2. CDR1 is SGHRS, CDR2 YFSETQ, per germline. The ends lost 2 bases at V and 0 bases at J; junction bases unmatched: 4. The CDR3 totals 17 residues. The DNA of the CDR3 is TGCGCCAGCAGCTTTCGAGCGGGGGGGCCGAACACCGGGGAGCTGTTTTTT. It encodes CASSFRAGGPNTGELFF.